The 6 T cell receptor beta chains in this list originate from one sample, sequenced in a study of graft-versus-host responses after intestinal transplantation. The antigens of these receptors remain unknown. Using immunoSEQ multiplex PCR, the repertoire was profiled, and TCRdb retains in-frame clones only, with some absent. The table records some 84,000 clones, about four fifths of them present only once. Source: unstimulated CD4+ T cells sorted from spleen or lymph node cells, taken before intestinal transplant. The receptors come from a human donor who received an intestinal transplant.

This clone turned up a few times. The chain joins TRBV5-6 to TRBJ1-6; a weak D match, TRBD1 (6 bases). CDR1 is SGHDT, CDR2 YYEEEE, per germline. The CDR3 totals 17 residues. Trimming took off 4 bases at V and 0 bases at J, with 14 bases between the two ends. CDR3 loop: CASSHRVTLSYNSPLHF. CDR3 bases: TGTGCCAGCAGCCACAGGGTTACCCTCTCCTATAATTCACCCCTCCACTTT.

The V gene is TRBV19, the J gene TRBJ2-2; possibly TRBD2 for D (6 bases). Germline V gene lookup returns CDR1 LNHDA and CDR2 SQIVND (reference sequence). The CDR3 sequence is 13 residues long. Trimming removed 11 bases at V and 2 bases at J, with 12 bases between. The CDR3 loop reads CAGRTTNTGELFF. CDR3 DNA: TGTGCCGGGAGGACAACAAACACCGGGGAGCTGTTTTTT.

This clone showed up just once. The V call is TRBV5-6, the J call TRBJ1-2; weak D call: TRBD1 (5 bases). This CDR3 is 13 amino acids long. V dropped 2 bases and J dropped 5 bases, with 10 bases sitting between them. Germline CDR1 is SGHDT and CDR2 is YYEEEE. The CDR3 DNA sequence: TGTGCCAGCAGCTTTTGGGGGGGGTATGGCTACACCTTC. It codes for CASSFWGGYGYTF.

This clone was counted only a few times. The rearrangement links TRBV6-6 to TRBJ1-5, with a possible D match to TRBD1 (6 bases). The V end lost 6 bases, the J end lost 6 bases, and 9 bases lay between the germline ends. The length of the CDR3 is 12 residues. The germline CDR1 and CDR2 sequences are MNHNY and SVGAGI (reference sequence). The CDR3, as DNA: TGTGCCAGCAGACAGGGCAGTCAGCCCCAGCATTTT. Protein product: CASRQGSQPQHF.

CDR3 protein: CASSLRGSLSWEQYF. CDR3 coding DNA: TGTGCCAGCAGTTTAAGGGGCAGCCTTAGCTGGGAGCAGTACTTC. The chain couples TRBV28 to TRBJ2-7; D is possibly TRBD1 (5 bases). V lost 2 bases to trimming and J lost 7 bases, with 18 bases between them. CDR1 is MDHEN and CDR2 is SYDVKM in the germline V gene. The CDR3 runs to 15 residues.

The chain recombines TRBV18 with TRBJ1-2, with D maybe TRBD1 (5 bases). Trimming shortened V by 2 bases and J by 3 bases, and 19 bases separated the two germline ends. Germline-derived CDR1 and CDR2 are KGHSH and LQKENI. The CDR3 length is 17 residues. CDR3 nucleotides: TGTGCCAGCTCACCAGCCGCGGGGGGGGTATTCGACTATGGCTACACCTTC. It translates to CASSPAAGGVFDYGYTF.